The 20 T cell receptor beta chains presented below share a single source sample, sequenced in a study of blood T cell repertoires in COVID-19. Clones were read by immunoSEQ multiplex PCR, and TCRdb kept only the in-frame ones, dropping some. Of roughly 70,000 clones listed, 88% were seen once; the top ten hold 1.4%. Sequenced material: peripheral blood. All receptors come from a human donor in a cohort sampled during active COVID-19.

V gene TRBV21-1 combines with J gene TRBJ2-3; TRBD2, the table's D call, was not compared with the DNA. TRBV21-1 is designated a pseudogene. This CDR3 contains 16 residues. The CDR3 nucleotides are TGTGCCAGCAGCACCAGACTAGCAGCTAGCACAGATACGCAGTATTTT. Its translation: CASSTRLAASTDTQYF.

This clone was detected many times. The chain carries TRBV6-5 and TRBJ2-1; a possible D gene is TRBD2 (6 bases). Per germline, CDR1 MNHEY and CDR2 SVGAGI. This CDR3 comprises 16 residues. The V gene lost 0 bases and the J gene lost 2 bases, with 11 bases spanning the gap. CDR3 loop: CASSYSSGEAYNEQFF. The CDR3 nucleotides read TGTGCCAGCAGTTACTCTAGCGGAGAAGCCTACAATGAGCAGTTCTTC.

The rearrangement joins TRBV12-3 or TRBV12-4 to TRBJ1-2; TRBD1 matches at 7 bases. J was trimmed by 6 bases and V by 2 bases; bases with no gene match: 3. This CDR3 comprises 13 residues. The CDR3 loop reads CASSLKGGNGYTF. In DNA, the CDR3 is TGTGCCAGCAGTTTAAAAGGGGGCAATGGCTACACCTTC.

In this sample, this clone turned up once. The chain is built from TRBV12-3 or TRBV12-4 and TRBJ2-7; 9 positions match TRBD1. The CDR3 is 13 amino acids. V lost 5 bases and J lost 6; bases outside the gene matches: 5. The CDR3 sequence is CASSQGQGREQYF. Written as DNA, the CDR3 is TGTGCCAGCAGTCAGGGACAGGGACGCGAGCAGTACTTC.

This clone was seen once. This sequence joins TRBV18 and TRBJ1-5, with D tentatively TRBD1 (6 bases). Trimming stripped 3 bases from V and 2 bases from J, with 14 bases between. This CDR3 contains 16 residues. Germline loops: CDR1 KGHSH, CDR2 LQKENI. The CDR3 protein is CASSPTQGSGNQPQHF. CDR3 bases: TGTGCCAGCTCACCGACACAGGGATCTGGCAATCAGCCCCAGCATTTT.

The chain links TRBV28 to TRBJ2-7, with a tentative D call TRBD2 (5 bases). The CDR3 loop spans 12 amino acids. Trimming shortened V by 2 bases and J by 4 bases, and 6 bases separated the two germline ends. CDR1 is MDHEN, CDR2 SYDVKM, per germline. The CDR3 region has the DNA TGTGCCAGCAGTTTAGAGGGATACGAGCAGTACTTC. Its protein product is CASSLEGYEQYF. Full variable domain (remainder filled in from reference TRBV28 and TRBJ2-7): DVKVTQSSRYLVKRTGEKVFLECVQDMDHENMFWYRQDPGLGLRLIYFSYDVKMKEKGDIPEGYSVSREKKERFSLILESASTNQTSMYLCASSLEGYEQYFGPGTRLTVT.

The chain is built from TRBV7-9 and TRBJ1-3; TRBD1 matches 7 bases. The V segment lost 4 bases and the J segment 0 bases; nucleotides outside the gene matches: 3. The CDR3 has 15 residues. The germline V gene encodes CDR1 SEHNR and CDR2 FQNEAQ (reference sequence). This CDR3 reads CASSSDRPSGNTIYF. Here the CDR3 DNA reads TGTGCCAGCAGCTCGGACAGGCCCTCTGGAAACACCATATATTTT. The full variable domain, in which reference TRBV7-9 and TRBJ1-3 provide the parts outside the CDR3, is DTGVSQNPRHKITKRGQNVTFRCDPISEHNRLYWYRQTLGQGPEFLTYFQNEAQLEKSRLLSDRFSAERPKGSFSTLEIQRTEQGDSAMYLCASSSDRPSGNTIYFGEGSWLTVV.

The sample holds one count of this clone. The V gene is TRBV19, the J gene TRBJ2-7; 9 bases agree with TRBD1. This CDR3 is built from 15 residues. V lost 5 bases and J lost 2; bases outside the gene matches: 7. Germline V gene data show CDR1 as LNHDA and CDR2 as SQIVND (reference sequence). The CDR3: CASSARRDRAYEQYF. The CDR3, as DNA: TGTGCCAGTAGTGCGCGCCGGGACAGGGCCTACGAGCAGTACTTC.

The V and J genes are TRBV24-1 and TRBJ1-4; D possibly corresponds to TRBD1 (5 bases). The CDR3 has 13 amino acids. V was shortened by 4 bases and J by 12 bases, with 14 bases between the two germline ends. CDR1 KGHDR and CDR2 SFDVKD come from the germline V gene. The CDR3 protein is CATSEGQGTELFF. CDR3 nucleotide sequence: TGTGCCACCAGTGAGGGGCAGGGTACAGAACTGTTTTTT.

The CDR3 protein is CASSRDRTDTQYF. The CDR3 DNA follows: TGTGCCAGCAGTCGAGATCGCACAGATACGCAGTATTTT. The chain combines TRBV12-3 or TRBV12-4 with TRBJ2-3; no clear D. V was pared by 5 bases and J by 1 base, with 7 bases between. The CDR3 extends over 13 amino acids.

The gene calls are TRBV19 and TRBJ2-1; D may be TRBD2 (5 bases). The CDR3 consists of 16 residues. V was shortened by 3 bases and J by 4 bases, with 16 bases between the two germline ends. Germline values: CDR1 LNHDA, CDR2 SQIVND (reference sequence). In nucleotides, the CDR3 is TGTGCCAGTAGTATTGGTGCGGAGGATTTTTACAATGAGCAGTTCTTC. Protein: CASSIGAEDFYNEQFF.

The J gene is TRBJ2-1, the V gene TRBV19; 7 bases map to TRBD2. The CDR3 is 14 residues long. V shed 4 bases, J shed 5 bases, and the junction held 5 bases outside the gene matches. Looked up from germline, CDR1 is LNHDA and CDR2 is SQIVND (reference sequence). In DNA, the CDR3 is TGTGCCAGTAGTAGCGGGCGGGAGCACAATGAGCAGTTCTTC. It yields the protein CASSSGREHNEQFF.

The chain has TRBV19 and TRBJ2-1, with D tentatively TRBD2 (5 bases). Trimming cost V 5 bases and J 3 bases, with 17 bases left between them. The germline gives CDR1 LNHDA, CDR2 SQIVND (reference sequence). CDR3 length: 16 residues. CDR3 sequence (DNA): TGTGCCAGTAGTGGGTCCGCGGGCATAGTCTACAATGAGCAGTTCTTC. Translating gives CASSGSAGIVYNEQFF. The full variable domain, completed using reference TRBV19 and TRBJ2-1, is DGGITQSPKYLFRKEGQNVTLSCEQNLNHDAMYWYRQDPGQGLRLIYYSQIVNDFQKGDIAEGYSVSREKKESFPLTVTSAQKNPTAFYLCASSGSAGIVYNEQFFGPGTRLTVL.

This clone was picked up one time. The chain carries TRBV25-1 and TRBJ1-4, with a tentative D call TRBD1 (6 bases). Germline values: CDR1 MGHDK, CDR2 SYGVNS. The CDR3 spans 15 residues. Trimming stripped 8 bases from V and 3 bases from J, with 16 bases between. The CDR3 region is CASGAAGGPNEKLFF. The CDR3 DNA sequence: TGTGCCAGCGGGGCGGCGGGGGGCCCTAATGAAAAACTGTTTTTT.

This chain links TRBV4-2 with TRBJ2-2; D perhaps matches TRBD1 (6 bases). V lost 3 bases to trimming and J lost 7 bases, with 15 bases between them. Germline assignment: CDR1 LGHNA and CDR2 YNFKEQ. This CDR3 has 15 amino acids. In nucleotides, the CDR3 is TGTGCCAGCAGCCACGGTGTAGGGGGAGACGGGGAGCTGTTTTTT. Protein product: CASSHGVGGDGELFF.

As regards this clone: In the same sample, other DNA sequences code for this CDR3. The chain uses TRBV30 and TRBJ1-2; D call uncertain. The CDR3 runs 11 residues. Germline values: CDR1 GTSNPN, CDR2 SVGIG (reference sequence). V was shortened by 3 bases and J by 1 base, with 3 bases between the two germline ends. CDR3 coding DNA: TGTGCCTGGAGCAGTAACTATGGCTACACCTTC. It encodes CAWSSNYGYTF.

J is TRBJ2-3 and V is TRBV3-1 (or the pseudogene TRBV3-2); D not certain. Trimming took 5 bases from V and 0 from J, leaving 12 bases between them. The germline CDR1 and CDR2 sequences are LGHDT and YNNKEL (reference sequence). The CDR3 spans 15 residues. The CDR3 DNA reads TGTGCCAGCAGCGGAAGCGCAACTAGCACAGATACGCAGTATTTT. It specifies CASSGSATSTDTQYF.

CDR3: CASSSGQSNTIYF. CDR3 sequence (DNA): TGTGCCAGCAGCTCCGGACAGTCGAACACCATATATTTT. V gene TRBV7-9 combines with J gene TRBJ1-3, with D possibly matching TRBD1 (6 bases). Looked up from germline, CDR1 is SEHNR and CDR2 is FQNEAQ (reference sequence). Trimming shortened V by 4 bases and J by 7 bases, and 11 bases separated the two germline ends. The length of the CDR3 is 13 residues.

The chain links TRBV6-2 or TRBV6-3 to TRBJ2-1; 10 bases are shared with TRBD2. V lost 6 bases to trimming and J lost 4 bases; unmatched junction nucleotides: 12. The CDR3 is made up of 17 amino acids. Germline values: CDR1 MNHEY, CDR2 SVGEGT. The CDR3 is CASSLHLAGAEYNEQFF. The CDR3 DNA reads TGTGCCAGCAGCTTACATCTAGCGGGAGCGGAATACAATGAGCAGTTCTTC.

This chain joins TRBV6-1 and TRBJ2-7; D is unclear. CDR1 is MNHNS and CDR2 is SASEGT in the germline V gene. This CDR3 is built from 14 residues. V was clipped by 0 bases and J by 3 bases, with 9 bases between them. The CDR3 DNA sequence: TGTGCCAGCAGTGAAGCCCCGGGTCTCTACGAGCAGTACGTC. Its translation: CASSEAPGLYEQYV.